Below, 4 T cell receptor beta chains from the same sample are listed, as sequenced in a study of control samples from healthy donors and cancer patients (dated by TCRdb to the early 2020s). The library was made by the immunoSEQ multiplex PCR assay. As stored in TCRdb, this immuneACCESS dataset retains in-frame rearrangements with V and J assigned. A fraction of the clones does not appear; measured against another copy, unresolved V genes explain less than half of the discrepancy, and the remainder lacks a known reason. This sample comprises some 150,000 clones, 85% to 95% of them detected only once. Of the sample, 4.1% is held by the ten largest clones. The sample taken for sequencing was blood. The origin of the receptors is a woman aged 60-70 years in good health.

The chain combines TRBV7-8 with TRBJ2-1; a possible D gene is TRBD2 (6 bases). CDR3 size: 19 residues. The germline V gene has CDR1 SGHVS and CDR2 FQNEAQ. Trimming shortened V by 1 base and J by 3 bases, and 22 bases separated the two germline ends. The CDR3 DNA sequence: TGTGCCAGCAGCTTAGTTCGGGACTCCCTAATACCTCACTACAATGAGCAGTTCTTC. This codes for CASSLVRDSLIPHYNEQFF.

V gene TRBV12-3 or TRBV12-4 combines with J gene TRBJ1-2; the D is unclear. V was cut by 4 bases and J by 5 bases, with 8 bases left in between. The CDR3 has 12 residues. CDR3 nucleotides: TGTGCCAGCAGTTACAGTGATTATGGCTACACCTTC. Amino acid sequence: CASSYSDYGYTF.

The chain employs TRBV2 and TRBJ2-1, with D perhaps given as TRBD1 or TRBD2 (6 bases each). V was shortened by 2 bases and J by 7 bases, with 15 bases between the two germline ends. CDR1 and CDR2 from the germline V gene are SNHLY and FYNNEI. The CDR3 is made up of 15 amino acids. The CDR3 DNA reads TGTGCCAGCAGTGAAACGAGGGGGGCGCTTAATGAGCAGTTCTTC. Protein product: CASSETRGALNEQFF.

The V gene is TRBV5-6, the J gene TRBJ1-2; 7 positions match TRBD1. The germline V gene has CDR1 SGHDT and CDR2 YYEEEE. This CDR3 contains 13 residues. V lost 3 bases and J lost 2; bases outside the gene matches: 1. CDR3 protein: CASSYRGNYGYTF. Here the CDR3 DNA reads TGTGCCAGCAGCTACAGGGGCAACTATGGCTACACCTTC.